This T cell receptor (beta chain) was recorded in a study of control samples from healthy donors and cancer patients. The germline gives CDR1 SGHVS, CDR2 FQNEAQ. Trimming stripped 2 bases from V and 2 bases from J, with 7 bases between. The CDR3 has 14 amino acids. Repertoires were generated with immunoSEQ multiplex PCR, while TCRdb's copy carries only in-frame clones and drops some. Of 70,000 to 95,000 clones listed, roughly 93% are singletons. The sequence was obtained from a woman aged 40 to 50 with lung cancer. The sequencing input was PBMCs. V is TRBV7-8 and J is TRBJ1-3; D unresolved. The CDR3 nucleotides are TGTGCCAGCAGCTTATCTATGACTGGAAACACCATATATTTT. It encodes CASSLSMTGNTIYF.